The 17 T cell receptor beta chains below come from one sample, sequenced in a study of T cells in Graves' hyperthyroidism and ophthalmopathy. It was RNA transcripts that yielded the amplified TCR beta CDR3 regions. Initially, a first-round RT-PCR of the TCR CDR3 employed the HTBI primer set. TCRdb recomputed calls from the multiplex PCR reads with MiXCR, one row per CDR3 protein. The data show about 320,000 distinct CDR3 sequences, 16% seen once. The specimen was blood. These TCRs come from a man under 40 with Graves' hyperthyroidism.

This clonotype was detected many times. The chain joins TRBV27 to TRBJ2-3; D ambiguous. CDR1 and CDR2 (germline): MNHEY, SMNVEV (reference sequence). Trimming took off 3 bases at V and 2 bases at J, with 12 bases between the two ends. This CDR3 contains 15 residues. The CDR3 DNA sequence: TGTGCCAGCAGTTTTTCGGTCCACAACACAGATACGCAGTATTTT. It encodes CASSFSVHNTDTQYF.

This clonotype was found many times. The chain carries TRBV15 and TRBJ1-1; D is perhaps TRBD1 (5 bases). CDR3 length: 14 residues. V dropped 0 bases and J dropped 5 bases, with 10 bases sitting between them. Germline V lookup: CDR1 LNHNV, CDR2 YYDKDF (reference sequence). CDR3 loop: CATSRDSGLTEAFF. CDR3 in DNA: TGTGCCACCAGCAGAGATTCAGGGTTGACTGAAGCTTTCTTT.

Only a few counts were recorded for this clonotype. The chain has TRBV7-6 and TRBJ2-2, with TRBD1 matching over 10 bases. CDR1 is SGHVS and CDR2 is FNYEAQ in the germline V gene. The CDR3 contains 15 residues. V lost 5 bases and J lost 6; bases outside the gene matches: 6. In DNA, the CDR3 is TGTGCCAGCAGCGGATCCGGGACAGGGGCCGGGGAGCTGTTTTTT. Translated, it gives CASSGSGTGAGELFF.

The chain combines TRBV9 with TRBJ2-3, with 7 nucleotides matching TRBD2. The germline gives CDR1 SGDLS, CDR2 YYNGEE. J gave up 7 bases and V 4 bases, and 3 bases lay outside the gene matches. The CDR3 consists of 12 residues. The CDR3 sequence: CASSSGGNTQYF. The DNA for the CDR3 is TGTGCCAGCAGCTCGGGAGGAAATACGCAGTATTTT.

The gene calls are TRBV20-1 and TRBJ2-3; D not certain. The CDR3 runs 12 residues. Germline V gene sequence: CDR1 DFQATT, CDR2 SNEGSKA (reference sequence). Trimming cost V 0 bases and J 8 bases, with 9 bases left between them. The CDR3 is CSARDLRRTQYF. Here the CDR3 DNA reads TGCAGTGCTAGAGATCTCCGTCGTACGCAGTATTTT.

The chain recombines TRBV18 with TRBJ2-3; the match to TRBD2 covers 10 bases. Germline CDR1 and CDR2: KGHSH and LQKENI. Trimming at V came to 3 bases and at J to 14 bases, leaving 8 bases not matched to a gene. The CDR3 is 13 residues long. CDR3 coding DNA: TGTGCCAGCTCACCGACTCTAGCGGGAGAGAGGTATTTT. It translates to CASSPTLAGERYF.

This clonotype was seen a handful of times. The genes are TRBV9 and TRBJ1-5, with a weak D call TRBD1 (5 bases). With 2 bases removed from V and 5 bases from J, the gap between germline ends came to 11 bases. CDR1 and CDR2 from the germline V gene are SGDLS and YYNGEE. There are 14 residues in the CDR3. The chain's CDR3 is CASSVGTGDQPQHF. The DNA for the CDR3 is TGTGCCAGCAGCGTGGGGACTGGCGATCAGCCCCAGCATTTT.

At least ten counts were recorded for this clonotype. The CDR3 sequence: CASSLLQQSATDTQYF. The DNA of the CDR3 is TGTGCCAGCAGCCTATTACAACAAAGCGCCACAGATACGCAGTATTTT. The V call is TRBV7-3, the J call TRBJ2-3; D uncertain. CDR3 length: 16 residues. Germline V CDR1 and CDR2: SGHTA, FQGTGA. Trimming removed 5 bases from V and 2 bases from J, with 17 bases in between.

V usage is TRBV28 and J usage is TRBJ1-5; 9 nucleotides match TRBD1. V gave up 5 bases and J gave up 6 bases; unmatched junction bases: 8. The CDR3 covers 15 residues. Germline V gene sequence: CDR1 MDHEN, CDR2 SYDVKM. The CDR3: CASSPPNRGLQPQHF. The CDR3 DNA follows: TGTGCCAGCAGTCCCCCAAACAGGGGGCTTCAGCCCCAGCATTTT.

This clonotype was seen many times. J is TRBJ2-1 and V is TRBV3-1; D remains unclear. The V and J ends lost 0 bases and 9 bases respectively, with 9 bases between them. Per germline, CDR1 LGHDT and CDR2 YNNKEL (reference sequence). The CDR3 length is 13 residues. In DNA form, the CDR3 reads TGTGCCAGCAGCCAAGAGCGTGTCTCTGAGCAGTTCTTC. It specifies CASSQERVSEQFF.

The chain couples TRBV20-1 to TRBJ2-7; no firm D call. Trimming shortened V by 4 bases and J by 6 bases, and 13 bases separated the two germline ends. This CDR3 spans 12 amino acids. Germline V gene data show CDR1 as DFQATT and CDR2 as SNEGSKA (reference sequence). CDR3 DNA: TGCAGTGCTATAGACCCAAATGGCGAGCAGTACTTC. Its protein is CSAIDPNGEQYF.

This clonotype has more than one count but fewer than ten. The V gene is TRBV3-1, the J gene TRBJ1-2; 7 bases map to TRBD1. The CDR3 extends over 14 amino acids. Trimming removed 7 bases from V and 8 bases from J; junction bases left unmatched: 13. Germline values: CDR1 LGHDT, CDR2 YNNKEL (reference sequence). The CDR3 DNA is TGTGCCAGCAATACAGGGGAGGCCCGCCAGGGCTACACCTTC. Its translation is CASNTGEARQGYTF.

This clonotype came up many times. J is TRBJ2-7 and V is TRBV2; 9 bases map to TRBD2. CDR1 is SNHLY, CDR2 FYNNEI, per germline. The CDR3 sequence is 17 residues long. J was trimmed by 1 base and V by 6 bases; bases with no gene match: 13. The CDR3 nucleotides read TGTGCCAGCAGCCGAGGGGGGCTAGCGGGATTGTCCTACGAGCAGTACTTC. As protein: CASSRGGLAGLSYEQYF.

The sample holds a few counts of this clonotype. The V gene is TRBV19, the J gene TRBJ1-3; D uncertain. This CDR3 is built from 15 residues. Trimming left V 8 bases short and J 0 bases short, with 14 bases between. CDR1 is LNHDA and CDR2 is SQIVND in the germline V gene (reference sequence). CDR3 in DNA: TGTGCCAGTGGTTCAGGTACCTTCTCTGGAAACACCATATATTTT. It yields the protein CASGSGTFSGNTIYF. Full variable domain (missing parts from reference TRBV19 and TRBJ1-3): DGGITQSPKYLFRKEGQNVTLSCEQNLNHDAMYWYRQDPGQGLRLIYYSQIVNDFQKGDIAEGYSVSREKKESFPLTVTSAQKNPTAFYLCASGSGTFSGNTIYFGEGSWLTVV.

In its sample, this clonotype was seen many times. V is TRBV2 and J is TRBJ1-1; D is unresolved. V lost 4 bases and J lost 2, with 23 bases in between. Looked up from germline, CDR1 is SNHLY and CDR2 is FYNNEI. The CDR3 has 18 amino acids. This CDR3 reads CASSVWKQQTIFNTEAFF. CDR3 bases: TGTGCCAGCAGTGTGTGGAAACAGCAGACTATATTTAACACTGAAGCTTTCTTT.

The chain's CDR3 is CASSLDGRDYEQFF. The CDR3 nucleotides read TGTGCCAGCAGTTTAGACGGGAGGGACTATGAGCAGTTCTTC. This chain links TRBV12-3 or TRBV12-4 with TRBJ2-1, with 8 bases lining up with TRBD2. J gave up 8 bases and V 1 base, and 4 bases lay outside the gene matches. This CDR3 spans 14 amino acids.

This clonotype was detected many times. This rearrangement joins TRBV30 to TRBJ2-1, with 12 nucleotides matching TRBD2. The CDR3 runs to 17 residues. Germline assignment: CDR1 GTSNPN and CDR2 SVGIG (reference sequence). V lost 2 bases and J lost 9; bases outside the gene matches: 14. CDR3 protein: CAWSLSPRTSGTAEQFF. The CDR3 bases are TGTGCCTGGAGTCTCTCTCCGAGGACTAGCGGGACAGCTGAGCAGTTCTTC.